The text below deals with one T cell receptor (beta chain). This receptor's antigen is unknown. One junction end does not reproduce the germline sequence, and a read error may be involved. Library preparation employed 5' RACE. Sequencing was performed on a NextSeq 500. To correct for sequencing error and PCR bias, the TCR library protocol tagged individual cDNA molecules with unique molecular identifiers. Both TCR alpha and beta chains were sequenced, and tight co-correlation was observed between alpha and beta sequence abundances in each sample. For the original study's pipeline: Decombinator V4 was used to annotate the V gene, J gene and CDR3 of the TCR sequences. Expanded TCRs were defined as changing significantly between any two time points under a Poisson model with p below 0.0001. Abundances of TCRs were expressed as counts per million after normalisation to the total number of TCRs sequenced in each sample. MAIT TCRs were defined by TRAV1-2 paired with TRAJ12, TRAJ20 or TRAJ33, and iNKT TCRs by TRAV10 paired with TRAJ18. VDJdb, accessed on 1 November 2021, was searched for TCRs annotated for CMV, EBV and SARS-CoV-2, and TCRs annotated for more than one antigen were excluded. TCRdb redid the processing of the public reads, applying fastp at Q25 and MiXCR, and retained in-frame beta chains. Rows are unified per CDR3 protein, each entry keeping the most common DNA and genes. TCRdb, not the original authors, processed these V and J calls. The sample table records 45,000 to 55,000 distinct CDR3 sequences; roughly 6% of these occur just once. The ten top clones hold approximately 2.8% of the sample.

The CDR3 runs 13 residues from the cysteine to the phenylalanine. Only the CDR3 DNA stays, 39 bases, in frame from base 1. Reading the germline V gene gives CDR1 SGHTA and CDR2 FQGNSA. The sample originates from a study of early T cells in non-severe SARS-CoV-2 infection listed by TCRdb under 2021. With regard to the full study: TCR sequencing used bulk RNA from unsorted whole blood, so alpha and beta chains could not be paired.

Set within a cohort of healthcare workers in London, UK, this nested case-control study involved weekly PCR testing of nasopharyngeal swabs along with blood sampling. Healthcare workers were enrolled in the week of the UK lockdown, from 23 to 31 March 2020, and were followed every week for up to roughly 15 weeks. On the study overall, not on this receptor specifically: VDJdb matching was skewed toward anti-spike CD8 responses and likely underestimated virus-specific expansions, missing private and CD4 specificities.

Sequenced here: whole blood, sampled at baseline. The V and J genes are TRBV7-2 and TRBJ1-2; no D gene is confidently identified. This receptor was taken from an adult who was a healthcare worker with PCR-confirmed SARS-CoV-2 infection or an uninfected control (not recorded which). The CDR3 region has the sequence CASSSSQFGSYTF. The DNA sequence reads TGTGCCAGTAGCTCCTCGCAGTTTGGAAGCTACACCTTC.